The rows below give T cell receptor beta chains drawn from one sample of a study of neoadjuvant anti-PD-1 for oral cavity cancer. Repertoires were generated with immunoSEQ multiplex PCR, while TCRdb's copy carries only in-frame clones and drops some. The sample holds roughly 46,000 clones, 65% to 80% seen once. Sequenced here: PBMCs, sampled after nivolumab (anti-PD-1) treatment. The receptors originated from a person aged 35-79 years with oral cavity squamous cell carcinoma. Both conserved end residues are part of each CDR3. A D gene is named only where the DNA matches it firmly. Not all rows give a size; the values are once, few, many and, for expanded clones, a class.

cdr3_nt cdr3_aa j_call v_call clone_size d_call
TGTGCCAGCAGTTTATCGATAGCGAGGAACAATGAGCAGTTCTTC CASSLSIARNNEQFF TRBJ2-1 TRBV27 . .
TGTGCCAGTAGTATAGGAGGAGAATCACCCCTCCACTTT CASSIGGESPLHF TRBJ1-6 TRBV19 . .
TGTGCCAGCAGTACAGGGGGAGTTGGAAACACCATATATTTT CASSTGGVGNTIYF TRBJ1-3 TRBV28 . TRBD1
TGTGCCAGCAGCCAAAGGGATTTGGGACTAGCGGGAGGCCTGTACAATGAGCAGTTCTTC CASSQRDLGLAGGLYNEQFF TRBJ2-1 TRBV14 . TRBD2
TGTGCCAGCAGCTTTAGCGGGAGGAGGAATGAGCAGTTCTTC CASSFSGRRNEQFF TRBJ2-1 TRBV7-2 . TRBD2
TGTGCCAGCAGTGACGGAAGATATAATTCACCCCTCCACTTT CASSDGRYNSPLHF TRBJ1-6 TRBV6-1 . .
TGTGCCAGCAGTTACTCTCCCTTCTCCAATGAGCAGTTCTTC CASSYSPFSNEQFF TRBJ2-1 TRBV6-5 . .
TGTGCCAGCAGCTTAGAGGGACTAGCGGGGGGGGCCTACAATGAGCAGTTCTTC CASSLEGLAGGAYNEQFF TRBJ2-1 TRBV11-2 . TRBD2
TGCGCCAGCAGCTCGACAGGGGACGGGGGCTACACCTTC CASSSTGDGGYTF TRBJ1-2 TRBV5-1 . TRBD1
TGTGCCAGCAGTCCCGGGGACCGCTACTACGAGCAGTACTTC CASSPGDRYYEQYF TRBJ2-7 TRBV6-5 . .
TGCGCCAGCAGGACCGGGACAGGGAAAACAGATACGCAGTATTTT CASRTGTGKTDTQYF TRBJ2-3 TRBV5-1 . TRBD1
TGTGCCAGCAGCTTAGGGGCGGGAGGGCCCCACGAGCAGTACTTC CASSLGAGGPHEQYF TRBJ2-7 TRBV7-3 once TRBD2
TGTGCCAGCAGCTCCCTGAGAGCCAGGGGGCCCTACGAGCAGTACTTC CASSSLRARGPYEQYF TRBJ2-7 TRBV11-2 . TRBD1
TGTGCCAGCAGCTCGCTCGGACGGAATGAAAAACTGTTTTTT CASSSLGRNEKLFF TRBJ1-4 TRBV7-2 . .
TGTGCCAGCAGTGACCCCGGACAGTCCAATGAGCAGTTCTTC CASSDPGQSNEQFF TRBJ2-1 TRBV6-1 . .
TGTGCCAGCAGCTTAGCCGGTCTCGAAGCTTTCTTT CASSLAGLEAFF TRBJ1-1 TRBV7-9 few .
TGTGCCAGTAGTTCCGCCCGACTAGCGGGAGATGTAAATGAGCAGTTCTTC CASSSARLAGDVNEQFF TRBJ2-1 TRBV19 . TRBD2
TGTGCCAGTAGCCCACAGGGGAGCGGATCCACTGAAGCTTTCTTT CASSPQGSGSTEAFF TRBJ1-1 TRBV19 once TRBD1
TGTGCCAGCCACCCGGGAGGGGGCCTCGAGGGCTACACCTTC CASHPGGGLEGYTF TRBJ1-2 TRBV18 . TRBD1
TGTGCCAGCAGCTTGGGCCGGAGACTAGGGACTATAAGGGACACTGAAGCTTTCTTT CASSLGRRLGTIRDTEAFF TRBJ1-1 TRBV5-6 . .
TGCGCCAGCAGCTTAAGGAGCCGGGGCACGAACACTGAAGCTTTCTTT CASSLRSRGTNTEAFF TRBJ1-1 TRBV5-1 . .
TGTGCCAGTAGTATAGTCGCGGGGGATACGCAGTATTTT CASSIVAGDTQYF TRBJ2-3 TRBV19 . .
TGTGCCAGTAGCGACACAGGGGTGGCTGAAAAACTGTTTTTT CASSDTGVAEKLFF TRBJ1-4 TRBV19 . TRBD1
TGTGCCAGCAGTCCCGGAAGGGCTATTCAGTACTTC CASSPGRAIQYF TRBJ2-4 TRBV25-1 . .
TGTGCCAGCAGCCAGAGGGACTGGTCCTACAATGAGCAGTTCTTC CASSQRDWSYNEQFF TRBJ2-1 TRBV5-6 . .
TGTGCCAGCAGTTCCCCGACAGGGGGCAATTCACCCCTCCACTTT CASSSPTGGNSPLHF TRBJ1-6 TRBV6-5 . TRBD1
TGTGCCAGCAGCGTAGAGGGCCAGGGGAGGCAAACTTTCTTT CASSVEGQGRQTFF TRBJ1-1 TRBV9 . .
TGTGCCCAAAAAGGTCCAGGGAACACCGGGGAGCTGTTTTTT CAQKGPGNTGELFF TRBJ2-2 TRBV2 medium-sized .
TGTGCCAGCAGCTCAGGGGGCTCTGGGGCCAACGTCCTGACTTTC CASSSGGSGANVLTF TRBJ2-6 TRBV7-3 . TRBD1
TGTGCCAGCGGACGGGACAGGGGATATTATACTGAAGCTTTCTTT CASGRDRGYYTEAFF TRBJ1-1 TRBV6-1 . TRBD1
TGCGCCAGCAGTCCGGGGGAGACCCAGTACTTC CASSPGETQYF TRBJ2-5 TRBV23-1 . .
TGTGCCAGCAGCCCCAGGGGGACCTATGGCTACACCTTC CASSPRGTYGYTF TRBJ1-2 TRBV6-4 . TRBD1
TGCGCCAGCAGCTTTACCGGGACAGCGTACAATGAGCAGTTCTTC CASSFTGTAYNEQFF TRBJ2-1 TRBV5-1 once TRBD1
TGCGCCAGCAGCTTCACCGGGGGAAACACTGAAGCTTTCTTT CASSFTGGNTEAFF TRBJ1-1 TRBV5-1 . .
TGCGCCAGCAGCTTGGCCGGTGAGGGATACAATGAGCAGTTCTTC CASSLAGEGYNEQFF TRBJ2-1 TRBV5-1 . .
TGTGCCAGCAGCTTAGAGGGGGATCAGCCCCAGCATTTT CASSLEGDQPQHF TRBJ1-5 TRBV7-2 . .
TGTGCCAGCACCGGACGGGGAGGGGACCCCTACGAGCAGTACTTC CASTGRGGDPYEQYF TRBJ2-7 TRBV6-1 . TRBD2
TGCAGCGTTCTCCTCGTCGGGGGCTACACCTTC CSVLLVGGYTF TRBJ1-2 TRBV29-1 . .
TGTGCCAGCAAATGGCAGGGGGGTAATGAGCAGTTCTTC CASKWQGGNEQFF TRBJ2-1 TRBV27 . .
TGTGCCAGCAGCTTGTGGGGGGGCCGGTACAATGAGCAGTTCTTC CASSLWGGRYNEQFF TRBJ2-1 TRBV5-4 . .
TGTGCCAGCAGCTTAAAGGGGTCAAATCGCCAGCATTTT CASSLKGSNRQHF TRBJ1-5 TRBV7-2 . .
TGTGCCAGCTCCTTATACGGACAGGGGACAGATACGCAGTATTTT CASSLYGQGTDTQYF TRBJ2-3 TRBV18 . TRBD1
TGTGCCAGCAGCTCGACAGGATTCTACGAGCAGTACTTC CASSSTGFYEQYF TRBJ2-7 TRBV11-2 few .
TGTGCCAGCAGGTTCACCGGCGGTTGGGTGAGCAATCAGCCCCAGCATTTT CASRFTGGWVSNQPQHF TRBJ1-5 TRBV28 . .
TGTGCCAGCAGTGAACAGGAAGGGGGCGGAAATGAGCAGTTCTTC CASSEQEGGGNEQFF TRBJ2-1 TRBV6-4 few TRBD1
TGTGCCAGCAGTACAGGGAAGTCGCTTTATGGCTACACCTTC CASSTGKSLYGYTF TRBJ1-2 TRBV4-2 . .